This note documents a single TCR beta chain sequence. In the study's own analysis: Amplification from reference gene primers served as the basis for estimated nucleated cell counts. Profiling relied on immunoSEQ multiplex PCR, and the TCRdb table lists in-frame clones only, not all of them. V, J and clone size reflect that table, while D and trimming were determined from the DNA. The sample shows approximately 210,000 clones, 65% to 85% of them seen only once. This specimen comes from a study of blood T cell repertoires in COVID-19. Study details: Samples taken during acute and convalescent COVID-19 were collected in the United States, Italy and Spain. PBMCs, B-cell-depleted T cells, or T cells provided the cDNA or gDNA that made up the material.

CDR1 is SGHRS and CDR2 is YFSETQ in the germline V gene. Trimming cost V 5 bases and J 2 bases, with 12 bases left between them. The CDR3 contains 14 residues. This sequence originates from a man aged 25-45 years with acute COVID-19. Specimen: PBMCs or T cells enriched from blood (not recorded which). The rearrangement links TRBV5-1 to TRBJ2-3; perhaps TRBD2 as D (6 bases). CDR3: CASRMGLSTDTQYF. CDR3 nucleotides: TGCGCCAGCAGAATGGGACTTTCCACAGATACGCAGTATTTT.